Listed below are T cell receptor beta chains from one sample, sequenced in a study of CD8 T cells in Susac syndrome. MiXCR was run by TCRdb on the immunoSEQ multiplex PCR reads, yielding one entry per CDR3 protein. Of fewer than 100,000 distinct CDR3 sequences in the sample, 91% were seen once. Sequences were obtained from CD8+ T cells from PBMCs. The receptor source for this set is a human donor with multiple sclerosis. The CDR3 runs from the conserved cysteine through the conserved F or W. The D gene is left open where the match is weak. Some rows mark clone size as missing; the rest say once, few, many or name a class of expanded clone.

d_call: TRBD1; clone_size: NA; v_call: TRBV5-1; j_call: TRBJ2-7; cdr3_aa: CASSINRDRSHEQYF; cdr3_nt: TGCGCCAGCAGCATTAACCGGGACAGGTCCCACGAGCAGTACTTC
d_call: NA; clone_size: NA; v_call: TRBV7-9; j_call: TRBJ2-2; cdr3_aa: CASSLDWVDFTGELFF; cdr3_nt: TGTGCCAGCAGCTTAGATTGGGTCGATTTCACCGGGGAGCTGTTTTTT
d_call: NA; clone_size: few; v_call: TRBV6-2/TRBV6-3; j_call: TRBJ2-1; cdr3_aa: CASSYWFERYNEQFF; cdr3_nt: TGTGCCAGCAGTTACTGGTTCGAGCGCTACAATGAGCAGTTCTTC
d_call: NA; clone_size: NA; v_call: TRBV12-5; j_call: TRBJ1-1; cdr3_aa: CASGRGGGTEAFF; cdr3_nt: TGTGCTAGTGGTCGAGGGGGAGGCACTGAAGCTTTCTTT
d_call: TRBD2; clone_size: few; v_call: TRBV5-1; j_call: TRBJ2-2; cdr3_aa: CASSLVLAVNTGELFF; cdr3_nt: TGCGCCAGCAGCTTGGTACTAGCGGTAAACACCGGGGAGCTGTTTTTT
d_call: TRBD1; clone_size: once; v_call: TRBV5-6; j_call: TRBJ2-2; cdr3_aa: CASSSGTGTGELFF; cdr3_nt: TGTGCCAGCAGCTCAGGGACAGGGACCGGGGAGCTGTTTTTT
d_call: NA; clone_size: NA; v_call: TRBV10-2; j_call: TRBJ2-7; cdr3_aa: CASSEMGTFYEQYF; cdr3_nt: TGCGCCAGCAGTGAGATGGGGACTTTCTACGAGCAGTACTTC
d_call: NA; clone_size: once; v_call: TRBV5-1; j_call: TRBJ2-1; cdr3_aa: CASSGHLINEQFF; cdr3_nt: TGCGCCAGCAGCGGACATTTAATCAATGAGCAGTTCTTC
d_call: TRBD2; clone_size: NA; v_call: TRBV28; j_call: TRBJ2-7; cdr3_aa: CASSLGLAGYEQYF; cdr3_nt: TGTGCCAGCAGTCTCGGACTAGCGGGCTACGAGCAGTACTTC
d_call: NA; clone_size: few; v_call: TRBV29-1; j_call: TRBJ1-2; cdr3_aa: CSVDYGPPRERSYGYTF; cdr3_nt: TGCAGCGTTGACTACGGGCCCCCCAGGGAGAGAAGCTATGGCTACACCTTC
d_call: NA; clone_size: once; v_call: TRBV27; j_call: TRBJ2-7; cdr3_aa: CASRDPSYEQYF; cdr3_nt: TGTGCCAGCAGGGACCCCTCCTACGAGCAGTACTTC
d_call: TRBD1; clone_size: NA; v_call: TRBV7-7; j_call: TRBJ2-2; cdr3_aa: CASSNDRTGRTGELFF; cdr3_nt: TGTGCCAGCAGCAACGACCGGACAGGGAGAACCGGGGAGCTGTTTTTT
d_call: NA; clone_size: NA; v_call: TRBV7-9; j_call: TRBJ1-2; cdr3_aa: CASSSGPTEGYTF; cdr3_nt: TGTGCCAGCAGCTCGGGACCAACCGAGGGCTACACCTTC
d_call: TRBD1; clone_size: NA; v_call: TRBV7-3; j_call: TRBJ2-3; cdr3_aa: CASSLNRPVTGEGTDTQYF; cdr3_nt: TGTGCCAGCAGCTTAAACCGTCCCGTTACAGGGGAAGGTACAGATACGCAGTATTTT
d_call: NA; clone_size: NA; v_call: TRBV7-9; j_call: TRBJ2-7; cdr3_aa: CASSSGAKEQYF; cdr3_nt: TGTGCCAGCAGCTCAGGAGCTAAAGAGCAGTACTTC